Shown below are 32 T cell receptor beta chains from a single sample sequenced in a study of cytomegalovirus exposure and HLA in healthy donors. Primers: 60 Vbeta forward and 13 Jbeta reverse. The protocol was immunoSEQ multiplex PCR, while the TCRdb copy is restricted to in-frame clones and leaves out a portion. This sample has under 110,000 clones, with roughly 71% found just once. The sequenced sample was PBMCs. Receptors were obtained from a male donor in good health and CMV-seropositive.

V usage is TRBV7-6 and J usage is TRBJ2-5; D gene ambiguous. V was pared by 2 bases and J by 4 bases, with 5 bases between. CDR1 is SGHVS and CDR2 is FNYEAQ in the germline V gene. The CDR3 totals 12 residues. CDR3 in amino acids: CASSLYRETQYF. CDR3 DNA: TGTGCCAGCAGCTTATACAGAGAGACCCAGTACTTC.

The genes are TRBV5-1 and TRBJ2-2; 11 positions match TRBD1. The V gene end was trimmed by 4 bases and the J gene end by 3 bases; junction bases not matched to a gene: 2. The CDR3 loop spans 15 amino acids. The V gene's germline CDR1 is SGHRS and CDR2 YFSETQ. The CDR3 DNA follows: TGCGCCAGCAGCCCGGGACAGGGGGACACCGGGGAGCTGTTTTTT. Translated: CASSPGQGDTGELFF.

V and J are TRBV6-6 and TRBJ2-5; 8 positions match TRBD1. Germline CDR1 MNHNY, CDR2 SVGAGI (reference sequence). Germline trimming cut 7 bases from V and 1 base from J; bases unmatched to any gene: 11. The CDR3 has 16 residues. CDR3 sequence: CASTTWQGALQETQYF. DNA of the CDR3: TGTGCCAGCACCACGTGGCAGGGGGCCCTCCAAGAGACCCAGTACTTC.

This chain joins TRBV9 and TRBJ1-5; no clear D gene. Germline CDR1 reads SGDLS; CDR2 reads YYNGEE. V gave up 3 bases and J gave up 0 bases, with 7 bases separating them. The CDR3 totals 14 residues. Here the CDR3 reads CASSARGSNQPQHF. In DNA form, the CDR3 reads TGTGCCAGCAGCGCCCGGGGTAGCAATCAGCCCCAGCATTTT.

This chain links TRBV6-4 with TRBJ1-2, with D possibly being TRBD1 (5 bases). The CDR3 is made up of 15 amino acids. Trimming stripped 6 bases from V and 0 bases from J, with 14 bases between. Germline lookup yields CDR1 MRHNA and CDR2 SNTAGT. The CDR3 reads CASRPSGGANYGYTF. DNA of the CDR3: TGTGCCAGCAGGCCCTCCGGGGGGGCTAACTATGGCTACACCTTC.

The rearrangement uses TRBV25-1 and TRBJ2-3, with a possible D match to TRBD1 (6 bases). Germline-derived CDR1 and CDR2 are MGHDK and SYGVNS. V was trimmed by 0 bases and J by 7 bases, leaving 17 bases between them. CDR3 size: 16 residues. This CDR3 reads CASSEYRALGANTQYF. For the CDR3, the DNA is TGTGCCAGCAGTGAATATAGGGCTTTGGGGGCTAATACGCAGTATTTT.

In this sample, this clone turned up once. The chain recombines TRBV7-2 with TRBJ2-5; the match to TRBD2 covers 7 bases. V was clipped by 5 bases and J by 3 bases; unmatched bases: 9. Germline V gene sequence: CDR1 SGHTA, CDR2 FQGNSA. The CDR3 sequence is 15 residues long. In nucleotides, the CDR3 is TGTGCCAGCAGCCCCGGGACTACCCCTAAAGAGACCCAGTACTTC. Translation gives CASSPGTTPKETQYF.

V is TRBV5-4 and J is TRBJ1-1, with D hard to call. This CDR3 region has 13 residues. The germline CDR1 and CDR2 sequences are SGHNT and YYREEE (reference sequence). Trimming cost V 1 base and J 1 base, with 5 bases left between them. The CDR3 nucleotides are TGTGCCAGCAGCTTGACAGAGAACACTGAAGCTTTCTTT. It specifies CASSLTENTEAFF. Full variable domain (outside the CDR3, taken from reference TRBV5-4 and TRBJ1-1): ETGVTQSPTHLIKTRGQQVTLRCSSQSGHNTVSWYQQALGQGPQFIFQYYREEENGRGNFPPRFSGLQFPNYSSELNVNALELDDSALYLCASSLTENTEAFFGQGTRLTVV.

This clone was seen once. The CDR3 spells CASSSNSGRETQYF. The CDR3 DNA sequence: TGTGCCAGCAGCTCGAATAGCGGGAGAGAGACCCAGTACTTC. The rearrangement joins TRBV7-2 to TRBJ2-5; 9 nucleotides line up with TRBD2. CDR3 length: 14 amino acids. CDR1 is SGHTA, CDR2 FQGNSA, per germline. V shed 4 bases, J shed 4 bases, and the junction held 4 bases outside the gene matches.

This rearrangement joins TRBV15 to TRBJ1-5; 7 bases are a match to TRBD1. In germline, CDR1 is LNHNV, CDR2 YYDKDF (reference sequence). This CDR3 is built from 15 residues. Germline trimming cut 1 base from V and 2 bases from J; bases unmatched to any gene: 2. The CDR3 DNA is TGTGCCACCAGCAGAGGCCAGGGGGGCAATCAGCCCCAGCATTTT. Translating gives CATSRGQGGNQPQHF. The full variable domain, completed using reference TRBV15 and TRBJ1-5, is DAMVIQNPRYQVTQFGKPVTLSCSQTLNHNVMYWYQQKSSQAPKLLFHYYDKDFNNEADTPDNFQSRRPNTSFCFLDIRSPGLGDTAMYLCATSRGQGGNQPQHFGDGTRLSIL.

The V gene is TRBV7-2, the J gene TRBJ1-5, with D hard to call. CDR3 length: 15 residues. Germline V gives CDR1 SGHTA, CDR2 FQGNSA. Trimming pared 2 bases from V and 1 base from J, leaving 9 bases between. In DNA form, the CDR3 reads TGTGCCAGCAGCTTATCCGGGTCGAGCAATCAGCCCCAGCATTTT. This sequence encodes CASSLSGSSNQPQHF.

The V call is TRBV4-3, the J call TRBJ2-2, with D unresolved. The V end lost 0 bases, the J end lost 4 bases, and 9 bases lay between the germline ends. CDR1 and CDR2 (germline): LGHNA, YSLEER. The length of the CDR3 is 15 residues. The CDR3 DNA sequence: TGCGCCAGCAGCCAAGATGCCAGAGGCACCGGGGAGCTGTTTTTT. This encodes CASSQDARGTGELFF.

J is TRBJ1-4 and V is TRBV11-2; D not certain. Per germline, CDR1 SGHAT and CDR2 FQNNGV. The length of the CDR3 is 16 residues. V lost 5 bases, J lost 4 bases, and 17 bases lay in between. The chain's CDR3 is CASSETLAGNNEKLFF. CDR3 DNA: TGTGCCAGCAGCGAAACTCTAGCTGGGAATAATGAAAAACTGTTTTTT.

For this clone: Within the sample, other DNA sequences also encode this same CDR3. The V call is TRBV7-2, the J call TRBJ1-5, with D possibly matching TRBD1 (5 bases). Trimming stripped 11 bases from V and 3 bases from J, with 11 bases between. CDR3 length equals 12 residues. CDR1 and CDR2 (germline): SGHTA, FQGNSA. CDR3 region: CASGDFNQPQHF. The DNA for the CDR3 is TGTGCCTCTGGGGACTTCAATCAGCCCCAGCATTTT. Supplemented by reference TRBV7-2 and TRBJ1-5, the full variable domain reads GAGVSQSPSNKVTEKGKDVELRCDPISGHTALYWYRQSLGQGLEFLIYFQGNSAPDKSGLPSDRFSAERTGGSVSTLTIQRTQQEDSAVYLCASGDFNQPQHFGDGTRLSIL.

The chain employs TRBV5-6 and TRBJ2-4; 7 bases are a match to TRBD1. Per the germline V gene, CDR1 is SGHDT and CDR2 is YYEEEE. Trimming took 3 bases from V and 4 from J; bases not matched to a gene: 4. CDR3 length: 14 amino acids. CDR3 sequence: CASSSTGSKNIQYF. The CDR3 bases are TGTGCCAGCAGCTCGACAGGGTCAAAAAACATTCAGTACTTC. Full variable domain (outside the CDR3, taken from reference TRBV5-6 and TRBJ2-4): DAGVTQSPTHLIKTRGQQVTLRCSPKSGHDTVSWYQQALGQGPQFIFQYYEEEERQRGNFPDRFSGHQFPNYSSELNVNALLLGDSALYLCASSSTGSKNIQYFGAGTRLSVL.

This clone was seen just once. This rearrangement joins TRBV7-3 to TRBJ2-3; D might be TRBD1 (6 bases). The germline CDR1 and CDR2 sequences are SGHTA and FQGTGA. V was trimmed by 1 base and J by 5 bases, leaving 13 bases between them. There are 15 residues in the CDR3. CDR3 in DNA: TGTGCCAGCAGCTTAAATGCAGGGGAAGGAGATACGCAGTATTTT. It translates to CASSLNAGEGDTQYF.

The chain has TRBV28 and TRBJ1-5; no firm D call. The CDR3 sequence is 16 residues long. Between the trimmed V and J ends, which lost 6 bases and 3 bases, there was a span of 18 bases. Looked up from germline, CDR1 is MDHEN and CDR2 is SYDVKM. The CDR3, as DNA: TGTGCCAGCAGCCCCGGTTGGGGAGTACCCAATCAGCCCCAGCATTTT. Protein sequence: CASSPGWGVPNQPQHF.

The chain links TRBV5-1 to TRBJ2-5; tentative D call: TRBD2 (5 bases). CDR1 and CDR2 (germline): SGHRS, YFSETQ. V lost 3 bases to trimming and J lost 2 bases, with 11 bases between them. This CDR3 is 14 amino acids long. CDR3: CASSSPGYQETQYF. The CDR3 DNA reads as TGCGCCAGCAGCTCTCCGGGGTATCAAGAGACCCAGTACTTC. Drawing the rest from reference TRBV5-1 and TRBJ2-5, the complete variable domain is KAGVTQTPRYLIKTRGQQVTLSCSPISGHRSVSWYQQTPGQGLQFLFEYFSETQRNKGNFPGRFSGRQFSNSRSEMNVSTLELGDSALYLCASSSPGYQETQYFGPGTRLLVL.

V and J are TRBV6-6 and TRBJ1-5, with unresolved D. Germline CDR1 is MNHNY and CDR2 is SVGAGI (reference sequence). Trimming took off 2 bases at V and 2 bases at J, with 13 bases between the two ends. The CDR3 runs to 16 residues. For the CDR3, the DNA is TGTGCCAGCAGTTACACAGCCCAGAGGGGCAATCAGCCCCAGCATTTT. This codes for CASSYTAQRGNQPQHF.

The chain is built from TRBV7-9 and TRBJ2-3, with D unresolved. V gave up 4 bases and J gave up 6 bases, with 8 bases separating them. The CDR3 is 12 residues long. Germline-derived CDR1 and CDR2 are SEHNR and FQNEAQ (reference sequence). The DNA of the CDR3 is TGTGCCAGCAGCTCCTCCGGGGATACGCAGTATTTT. Its protein is CASSSSGDTQYF. Together with reference TRBV7-9 and TRBJ2-3, the CDR3 gives the full variable domain: DTGVSQNPRHKITKRGQNVTFRCDPISEHNRLYWYRQTLGQGPEFLTYFQNEAQLEKSRLLSDRFSAERPKGSFSTLEIQRTEQGDSAMYLCASSSSGDTQYFGPGTRLTVL.

V usage is TRBV4-3 and J usage is TRBJ1-5; D might be TRBD1 (5 bases). The CDR3 length is 17 residues. Trimming stripped 1 base from V and 1 base from J, with 14 bases between. Germline V gene lookup returns CDR1 LGHNA and CDR2 YSLEER. DNA for the CDR3: TGCGCCAGCAGCCAAGGGATCCAGGGAGGAAGCAATCAGCCCCAGCATTTT. This translates into CASSQGIQGGSNQPQHF.

The chain combines TRBV7-2 with TRBJ2-7; TRBD2 matches at 13 bases. The germline CDR1 and CDR2 sequences are SGHTA and FQGNSA. J gave up 7 bases and V 1 base, and 1 base lay outside the gene matches. The CDR3 extends over 14 amino acids. The CDR3 region is CASSLGTSGSEQYF. The CDR3 nucleotides are TGTGCCAGCAGCTTAGGGACTAGCGGGAGTGAGCAGTACTTC.

This chain links TRBV4-1 with TRBJ1-4; 7 nucleotides agree with TRBD1. Germline V gives CDR1 MGHRA, CDR2 YSYEKL. The CDR3 totals 16 residues. Trimming cost V 0 bases and J 6 bases; bases outside gene matches: 7. In nucleotides, the CDR3 is TGCGCCAGCAGCCAAGACAGGGGGTCGTCTCATGAAAAACTGTTTTTT. It specifies CASSQDRGSSHEKLFF.

The rearrangement links TRBV11-2 to TRBJ2-1; possible D gene TRBD2, 6 bases. The CDR3 covers 13 residues. Trimming stripped 1 base from V and 10 bases from J, with 11 bases between. Germline V CDR1 and CDR2: SGHAT, FQNNGV. The CDR3 nucleotides are TGTGCCAGCAGCTTAGGCACGGGGGAGGAGCAGTTCTTC. Protein: CASSLGTGEEQFF.

This clone was found a few times. The rearrangement links TRBV5-1 to TRBJ1-6; 10 nucleotides agree with TRBD1. V shed 4 bases, J shed 12 bases, and the junction held 13 bases outside the gene matches. Germline V gene data show CDR1 as SGHRS and CDR2 as YFSETQ. The CDR3 is 16 amino acids. The CDR3 here is CASSPTPGQGSLPLHF. The CDR3 nucleotides read TGCGCCAGCAGCCCCACTCCGGGACAGGGGTCCCTACCCCTCCACTTT. The full variable domain, its missing parts supplied by reference TRBV5-1 and TRBJ1-6, is KAGVTQTPRYLIKTRGQQVTLSCSPISGHRSVSWYQQTPGQGLQFLFEYFSETQRNKGNFPGRFSGRQFSNSRSEMNVSTLELGDSALYLCASSPTPGQGSLPLHFGNGTRLTVT.

This clone was recorded a few times. This rearrangement joins TRBV6-8 to TRBJ2-3; the D gene is possibly TRBD2 (6 bases). CDR1 is MNHGY and CDR2 is SAAAGT in the germline V gene. The CDR3 contains 16 residues. The ends were cut back, 4 bases at V and 1 base at J, with 15 bases in the middle. The chain's CDR3 is CASSLDGGDGTDTQYF. In DNA form, the CDR3 reads TGTGCCAGCAGTTTAGACGGAGGGGACGGCACAGATACGCAGTATTTT.

This sequence joins TRBV6-5 and TRBJ1-4; 10 bases match TRBD1. The germline CDR1 and CDR2 sequences are MNHEY and SVGAGI. The CDR3 extends over 15 amino acids. Trimming cost V 5 bases and J 8 bases; bases outside gene matches: 8. CDR3 in amino acids: CASSPSGTGDEKLFF. CDR3 nucleotide sequence: TGTGCCAGCAGTCCTTCCGGGACAGGGGACGAAAAACTGTTTTTT.

The chain uses TRBV4-1 and TRBJ2-7, with D possibly being TRBD1 (6 bases). V lost 3 bases, J lost 3 bases, and 18 bases lay in between. This CDR3 is built from 16 residues. The germline V gene encodes CDR1 MGHRA and CDR2 YSYEKL. The CDR3 DNA sequence: TGCGCCAGCAGCCAGCCCACTACAGGGATCGGCTACGAGCAGTACTTC. Protein: CASSQPTTGIGYEQYF.

The sample holds a few counts of this clone. The rearrangement joins TRBV4-1 to TRBJ1-3, with a possible D match to TRBD1 (6 bases). There are 16 residues in the CDR3. Trimming cost V 0 bases and J 4 bases, with 13 bases left between them. The V gene's germline CDR1 is MGHRA and CDR2 YSYEKL. As DNA, the CDR3 is TGCGCCAGCAGCCAAGAAAGGGGGGGCCAAGGAAACACCATATATTTT. Amino acid sequence: CASSQERGGQGNTIYF.

This clone appeared once. The chain recombines TRBV6-4 with TRBJ1-2; TRBD1 is a possible D gene (6 bases). This CDR3 spans 16 amino acids. Deletions cut 6 bases from V and 4 bases from J, with 21 bases between. Germline assignment: CDR1 MRHNA and CDR2 SNTAGT. CDR3 sequence reads: CASRYLQGETAYGYTF. The CDR3 DNA reads as TGTGCCAGCAGATACCTACAGGGAGAAACGGCCTATGGCTACACCTTC.

This clone was counted only a few times. This chain links TRBV27 with TRBJ2-7; 7 positions agree with TRBD1. The CDR3 runs to 14 residues. Trimming at V came to 5 bases and at J to 3 bases, leaving 7 bases not matched to a gene. Germline V CDR1 and CDR2: MNHEY, SMNVEV (reference sequence). The DNA of the CDR3 is TGTGCCAGCAGTACGATACGACAGGGCTACGAGCAGTACTTC. As protein: CASSTIRQGYEQYF.

The V call is TRBV27, the J call TRBJ1-5, with TRBD1 as a possible D gene (6 bases). V was cut by 3 bases and J by 6 bases, with 12 bases left in between. The germline gives CDR1 MNHEY, CDR2 SMNVEV (reference sequence). The CDR3 length is 14 residues. This chain's CDR3 is CASSFLQGSQPQHF. For the CDR3, the DNA is TGTGCCAGCAGTTTTCTCCAGGGGAGTCAGCCCCAGCATTTT.